This TCR beta chain derives from a study of shared clonotypes between healthy human individuals. Looked up from germline, CDR1 is MNHEY and CDR2 is SVGAGI. The ends were cut back, 6 bases at V and 2 bases at J, with 8 bases in the middle. This CDR3 spans 12 amino acids. TCRdb's copy holds only in-frame clones and misses some; the assay was immunoSEQ multiplex PCR. The sample records roughly 1,600,000 clones, approximately 98.5% being singletons. The TCR comes from a man aged 25 to 40 in good health. Sequenced: naive CD4+ T cells sorted from blood. Documented subset: CD45RA+ positively selected. This chain links TRBV6-5 with TRBJ2-7; tentatively, D is TRBD1 (5 bases). CDR3 protein: CASRDTTYEQYF. CDR3 coding DNA: TGTGCCAGCAGGGACACGACCTACGAGCAGTACTTC.